Given below is one TCR beta chain in context. Antigen unknown. Assay: immunoSEQ multiplex PCR; the TCRdb copy retains only in-frame clones and omits some. This sample has approximately 76,000 clones, with around nine tenths found just once. This CDR3 region has 12 residues. Germline lookup yields CDR1 ENHRY and CDR2 SYGVKD. V lost 6 bases and J lost 1, with 3 bases in between. The data derive from a study of a mutant IDH1 vaccine in newly diagnosed glioma. Study-level information: It was radiotherapy, temozolomide, or both that patients received previously, with most receiving both.

Time point in this sample: week 5, during vaccination. The investigators gave 300 ug of mutant IDH1 20-mer peptide in each vaccine dose, together with topical imiquimod. The gene calls are TRBV10-3 and TRBJ2-2; D remains unclear. The receptor was derived from a woman aged 45-59 years with glioma. This specimen consisted of PBMCs, obtained from a glioma patient whose treatment included an IDH1 peptide vaccine. CDR3 amino acids: CAIRMNTGELFF. In DNA, the CDR3 is TGTGCCATCAGGATGAACACCGGGGAGCTGTTTTTT.